These T cell receptor beta chains were read from a single sample in a study of blood T cell repertoires in COVID-19. The protocol was immunoSEQ multiplex PCR, while the TCRdb copy is restricted to in-frame clones and leaves out a portion. This sample has 200,000 to 250,000 clones; 60% to 85% occur once, and the top ten carry 5.5% to 7%. Sequenced sample: peripheral blood. The receptors come from a woman in her seventies with acute or convalescent COVID-19. Each CDR3 is given with its conserved first and last residue. The D gene is left open where the match is weak. Clone sizes are given selectively: once, few, many, or a class where the clone is expanded.

cdr3_nt: TGTGCCAGCACCGGACTGTCCCGCACTGAAGCTTTCTTT
cdr3_aa: CASTGLSRTEAFF
v_call: TRBV6-6
j_call: TRBJ1-1
clone_size: .
d_call: .

cdr3_nt: TGCAGCGTTGAAAAGGACAGGGAGGCGGCTTTCTTT
cdr3_aa: CSVEKDREAAFF
v_call: TRBV29-1
j_call: TRBJ1-1
clone_size: .
d_call: TRBD1

cdr3_nt: TGTGCCAGCAGCCCCTTGGGAGCGGGTAGCACAGATACGCAGTATTTT
cdr3_aa: CASSPLGAGSTDTQYF
v_call: TRBV9
j_call: TRBJ2-3
clone_size: .
d_call: .

cdr3_nt: TGTGCCAGCAGCTCCCGACAGGGTCACTCTGGAAACACCATATATTTT
cdr3_aa: CASSSRQGHSGNTIYF
v_call: TRBV5-6
j_call: TRBJ1-3
clone_size: .
d_call: TRBD1

cdr3_nt: TGTGCCAGCGGCCCGGGAGGACTCCCTCTCTACGAGCAGTACTTC
cdr3_aa: CASGPGGLPLYEQYF
v_call: TRBV2
j_call: TRBJ2-7
clone_size: .
d_call: TRBD2

cdr3_nt: TGTGCCTGGACCGGGACAGGGGGTGGCTACACCTTC
cdr3_aa: CAWTGTGGGYTF
v_call: TRBV30
j_call: TRBJ1-2
clone_size: once
d_call: TRBD1

cdr3_nt: TGTGCCAGCAGTCTGACCGCAGGGGTGGGCACTGAAGCTTTCTTT
cdr3_aa: CASSLTAGVGTEAFF
v_call: TRBV28
j_call: TRBJ1-1
clone_size: .
d_call: .

cdr3_nt: TGTGCCAGCAGACCGGGACAGGGGATCCTTTCAACTAATGAAAAACTGTTTTTT
cdr3_aa: CASRPGQGILSTNEKLFF
v_call: TRBV27
j_call: TRBJ1-4
clone_size: .
d_call: TRBD1

cdr3_nt: TGCAGCGTTGGAAAAGCGGGAGGGATCCACAATGAGCAGTTCTTC
cdr3_aa: CSVGKAGGIHNEQFF
v_call: TRBV29-1
j_call: TRBJ2-1
clone_size: .
d_call: TRBD2

cdr3_nt: TGTGCCTGGAGTGTACGAGCAGGGGCGGGCACTGAAGCTTTCTTT
cdr3_aa: CAWSVRAGAGTEAFF
v_call: TRBV30
j_call: TRBJ1-1
clone_size: .
d_call: .

cdr3_nt: TGTGCCACTGGATTGGGGCCCCAAGAGACCCAGTACTTC
cdr3_aa: CATGLGPQETQYF
v_call: TRBV10-3
j_call: TRBJ2-5
clone_size: .
d_call: .

cdr3_nt: TGTGCCAGCAGCTTACGACGGGAGGTTGGCTACGAGCAGTACTTC
cdr3_aa: CASSLRREVGYEQYF
v_call: TRBV5-5
j_call: TRBJ2-7
clone_size: once
d_call: TRBD2

cdr3_nt: TGTGCCAGCAGAGGGACAGGGACCCAGCCCCAGCATTTT
cdr3_aa: CASRGTGTQPQHF
v_call: TRBV12-3/TRBV12-4
j_call: TRBJ1-5
clone_size: .
d_call: TRBD1

cdr3_nt: TGTGCCAGCAGCCCGGGACTAGCGGGAGACGGCGAGCAGTTCTTC
cdr3_aa: CASSPGLAGDGEQFF
v_call: TRBV2
j_call: TRBJ2-1
clone_size: .
d_call: TRBD2

cdr3_nt: TGTGCCAGCAGTGAAGGGGTGGGAGCGGGGAGTGAGCAGTTCTTC
cdr3_aa: CASSEGVGAGSEQFF
v_call: TRBV6-1
j_call: TRBJ2-1
clone_size: .
d_call: TRBD2

cdr3_nt: TGTGCCAGCTCCCAGGGGGAGAACACTGAAGCTTTCTTT
cdr3_aa: CASSQGENTEAFF
v_call: TRBV18
j_call: TRBJ1-1
clone_size: .
d_call: TRBD1

cdr3_nt: TGTGCCAGTGCTGACCCGGGAAATGAAAAACTGTTTTTT
cdr3_aa: CASADPGNEKLFF
v_call: TRBV6-5
j_call: TRBJ1-4
clone_size: few
d_call: .

cdr3_nt: TGTGCCAGCAGTTTCGCAGGGACTTACGAGCAGTACTTC
cdr3_aa: CASSFAGTYEQYF
v_call: TRBV28
j_call: TRBJ2-7
clone_size: .
d_call: .

cdr3_nt: TGTGCCAGCAGCTTCAGTGGGGGGTCAAATGAAAAACTGTTTTTT
cdr3_aa: CASSFSGGSNEKLFF
v_call: TRBV3-1/TRBV3-2
j_call: TRBJ1-4
clone_size: once
d_call: .

cdr3_nt: TGTGCCAGCAGCTTAATACTCGCCGGCGGGGAGCTGTTTTTT
cdr3_aa: CASSLILAGGELFF
v_call: TRBV11-2
j_call: TRBJ2-2
clone_size: .
d_call: .

cdr3_nt: TGTGCCAGCAGCTCTGTCCCCTACGAGCAGTACTTC
cdr3_aa: CASSSVPYEQYF
v_call: TRBV7-8
j_call: TRBJ2-7
clone_size: .
d_call: .

cdr3_nt: TGTGCCAGCAGCTTAGTTGGTGTGAGGGATGAAAAACTGTTTTTT
cdr3_aa: CASSLVGVRDEKLFF
v_call: TRBV7-9
j_call: TRBJ1-4
clone_size: .
d_call: .

cdr3_nt: TGTGCCAGCAGTGCCCGGACAGACGCCGGCACTGAAGCTTTCTTT
cdr3_aa: CASSARTDAGTEAFF
v_call: TRBV25-1
j_call: TRBJ1-1
clone_size: .
d_call: .

cdr3_nt: TGTGCCAGCAGCGCAACCGGGACAGGGGTTTTGAGGGAGCAGTACTTC
cdr3_aa: CASSATGTGVLREQYF
v_call: TRBV9
j_call: TRBJ2-7
clone_size: .
d_call: TRBD1

cdr3_nt: TGTGCCAGCAGCTTTACAGGGACGGGCACAGATACGCAGTATTTT
cdr3_aa: CASSFTGTGTDTQYF
v_call: TRBV11-2
j_call: TRBJ2-3
clone_size: .
d_call: .

cdr3_nt: TGTGCCAGCTGCCGGGGGGTGAACACTGAAGCTTTCTTT
cdr3_aa: CASCRGVNTEAFF
v_call: TRBV6-9
j_call: TRBJ1-1
clone_size: .
d_call: .

cdr3_nt: TGTGCCAGCAGCCCCTCCGGGACAGGGGACACCGGGGAGCTGTTTTTT
cdr3_aa: CASSPSGTGDTGELFF
v_call: TRBV7-9
j_call: TRBJ2-2
clone_size: .
d_call: TRBD1

cdr3_nt: TGTGCCAGCAGCCCTAACCCCAATTTAGCTGGAAACACCATATATTTT
cdr3_aa: CASSPNPNLAGNTIYF
v_call: TRBV7-9
j_call: TRBJ1-3
clone_size: .
d_call: .

cdr3_nt: TGTGCCAGCCGAAGACAGAGAACAGGGAAGAACACTGAAGCTTTCTTT
cdr3_aa: CASRRQRTGKNTEAFF
v_call: TRBV28
j_call: TRBJ1-1
clone_size: .
d_call: .

cdr3_nt: TGTGCCAGCAGACCGGGACAGGGGTATGAAAAACTGTTTTTT
cdr3_aa: CASRPGQGYEKLFF
v_call: TRBV27
j_call: TRBJ1-4
clone_size: .
d_call: TRBD1

cdr3_nt: TGTGCCAGCAGTTTGGGTCGGAGGGGTGGCTACGAGCAGTACTTC
cdr3_aa: CASSLGRRGGYEQYF
v_call: TRBV27
j_call: TRBJ2-7
clone_size: .
d_call: .

cdr3_nt: TGCGCCAGCCTTTGGATCAACGGGACAGGGTGGGCTGGAAACACCATATATTTT
cdr3_aa: CASLWINGTGWAGNTIYF
v_call: TRBV23-1
j_call: TRBJ1-3
clone_size: .
d_call: TRBD1

cdr3_nt: TGTGCCAGCAGTTCCACAGGGGGCGCTTCTGGAAACACCATATATTTT
cdr3_aa: CASSSTGGASGNTIYF
v_call: TRBV28
j_call: TRBJ1-3
clone_size: .
d_call: TRBD1

cdr3_nt: TGTGCCAGCTCACCCTACACAGGGGCCGCTGAAGCTTTCTTT
cdr3_aa: CASSPYTGAAEAFF
v_call: TRBV18
j_call: TRBJ1-1
clone_size: once
d_call: TRBD1

cdr3_nt: TGTGCCAGCAGTTTATCGGCGGGATTTGAGCAGTTCTTC
cdr3_aa: CASSLSAGFEQFF
v_call: TRBV27
j_call: TRBJ2-1
clone_size: .
d_call: .

cdr3_nt: TGTGCCAGCAGCCCAGTATACGAGGGCTACTGGGATGCCGGCGGAAACACCATATATTTT
cdr3_aa: CASSPVYEGYWDAGGNTIYF
v_call: TRBV7-8
j_call: TRBJ1-3
clone_size: .
d_call: .

cdr3_nt: TGTGCCTGGAGTCTGACAGGGGTTGAGCAGTACTTC
cdr3_aa: CAWSLTGVEQYF
v_call: TRBV30
j_call: TRBJ2-7
clone_size: .
d_call: TRBD1

cdr3_nt: TGTGCCAGCAGTGCCCCCGAGGGGGAGAACACTGAAGCTTTCTTT
cdr3_aa: CASSAPEGENTEAFF
v_call: TRBV2
j_call: TRBJ1-1
clone_size: .
d_call: .

cdr3_nt: TGTGCCAGCACCAGCGGGACAGGGGAAGAGACCCAGTACTTC
cdr3_aa: CASTSGTGEETQYF
v_call: TRBV21-1
j_call: TRBJ2-5
clone_size: .
d_call: .

cdr3_nt: TGTGCCAGCAGCCCCGACAGGGGACTACGTGGCTACACCTTC
cdr3_aa: CASSPDRGLRGYTF
v_call: TRBV7-2
j_call: TRBJ1-2
clone_size: .
d_call: TRBD1

cdr3_nt: TGTGCCAGCAGGCCCTGGGGGGGGAACACTGAAGCTTTCTTT
cdr3_aa: CASRPWGGNTEAFF
v_call: TRBV28
j_call: TRBJ1-1
clone_size: once
d_call: .

cdr3_nt: TGTGCCAGCAGCTTAGCCTTGGAGGGGTACGAGCAGTACTTC
cdr3_aa: CASSLALEGYEQYF
v_call: TRBV7-6
j_call: TRBJ2-7
clone_size: .
d_call: .

cdr3_nt: TGTGCCATCAGTGACTCCTCCTACGAGCAGTACTTC
cdr3_aa: CAISDSSYEQYF
v_call: TRBV10-3
j_call: TRBJ2-7
clone_size: .
d_call: .

cdr3_nt: TGTGCCAGCAGTTTACTCGGGACAGGGAATTCACCCCTCCACTTT
cdr3_aa: CASSLLGTGNSPLHF
v_call: TRBV28
j_call: TRBJ1-6
clone_size: few
d_call: TRBD1

cdr3_nt: TGTGCCAGCAGTTCCTCCGGGTACAATCAGCCCCAGCATTTT
cdr3_aa: CASSSSGYNQPQHF
v_call: TRBV27
j_call: TRBJ1-5
clone_size: .
d_call: .

cdr3_nt: TGCGCCAGCAGCTCGACTAGAGACGAGCAGTTCTTC
cdr3_aa: CASSSTRDEQFF
v_call: TRBV5-1
j_call: TRBJ2-1
clone_size: .
d_call: .